The 8 T cell receptor beta chains presented below share a single source sample, sequenced in a study of T cell repertoires in cytomegalovirus infection. TCRdb reanalysed the reads using MiXCR and keeps one entry per CDR3 protein. The sample gives fewer than 350,000 distinct CDR3 sequences, over 7.5% of which show up once; 3.5% to 4.5% is in the top ten. What was sequenced was PBMCs. These TCRs come from a human donor in good health (CMV status not recorded). Some clones in this sample may be carry-over from other donors' samples.

The V call is TRBV4-1, the J call TRBJ2-2; TRBD2 matches at 13 bases. The junction had 4 bases not matched to a gene; V was cut back by 1 base and J by 5 bases. The CDR3 length is 17 residues. In germline, CDR1 is MGHRA, CDR2 YSYEKL. This chain's CDR3 is CASSQVSLAGGTGELFF. For the CDR3, the DNA is TGCGCCAGCAGCCAAGTATCACTAGCGGGAGGGACCGGGGAGCTGTTTTTT.

The rearrangement links TRBV11-2 to TRBJ1-2; D might be TRBD1 (5 bases). V lost 1 base, J lost 3 bases, and 12 bases lay in between. CDR3 size: 15 residues. CDR1 and CDR2 (germline): SGHAT, FQNNGV. The CDR3 DNA follows: TGTGCCAGCAGCTTAGTCCCAGGGATAGACTATGGCTACACCTTC. Its protein product is CASSLVPGIDYGYTF.

The chain couples TRBV9 to TRBJ2-5; 9 bases are shared with TRBD2. CDR1 and CDR2 from the germline V gene are SGDLS and YYNGEE. V lost 2 bases, J lost 4 bases, and 6 bases stayed unmatched. This CDR3 is 15 amino acids long. This chain's CDR3 is CASSVAGGLRETQYF. The CDR3, as DNA: TGTGCCAGCAGCGTTGCGGGGGGGCTGAGAGAGACCCAGTACTTC. The full variable domain, its missing parts supplied by reference TRBV9 and TRBJ2-5, is DSGVTQTPKHLITATGQRVTLRCSPRSGDLSVYWYQQSLDQGLQFLIQYYNGEERAKGNILERFSAQQFPDLHSELNLSSLELGDSALYFCASSVAGGLRETQYFGPGTRLLVL.

This clonotype appeared a few times. This chain links TRBV4-1 with TRBJ2-7; 8 bases line up with TRBD2. V dropped 3 bases and J dropped 0; count of bases not matched to a gene: 4. This CDR3 comprises 15 residues. CDR1 MGHRA and CDR2 YSYEKL come from the germline V gene. The CDR3 protein is CASSHRSGVSYEQYF. The CDR3, as DNA: TGCGCCAGCAGCCACCGTAGCGGGGTCTCCTACGAGCAGTACTTC.

This clonotype appeared many times. CDR3 bases: TGTGCCAGCAGCTACCAGACAAGCGCTAACTATGGCTACACCTTC. Translation gives CASSYQTSANYGYTF. V is TRBV7-2 and J is TRBJ1-2; D gene uncertain. This CDR3 has 15 residues. The germline V gene has CDR1 SGHTA and CDR2 FQGNSA. Trimming pared 4 bases from V and 0 bases from J, leaving 12 bases between.

This clonotype was recorded many times. CDR3 bases: TGCAGTGCCAGCCTATTTGGGGCGCACGGAAACACCATATATTTT. Residues: CSASLFGAHGNTIYF. The chain links TRBV20-1 to TRBJ1-3; TRBD1 might be the D (5 bases). CDR1 is DFQATT, CDR2 SNEGSKA, per germline (reference sequence). V lost 6 bases to trimming and J lost 4 bases, with 19 bases between them. This CDR3 spans 15 amino acids.

In this sample, this clonotype turned up a few times. The chain is built from TRBV12-5 and TRBJ2-1; D possibly corresponds to TRBD1 (5 bases). This CDR3 has 13 residues. V lost 2 bases and J 9 bases, leaving 11 bases between the germline ends. Germline V lookup: CDR1 LGHNT, CDR2 FRNRAP. Written as DNA, the CDR3 is TGTGCTAGTGGTTTGAGGGGTTTGGCTGAGCAGTTCTTC. It is translated as CASGLRGLAEQFF.

The table lists this clonotype with a few counts. This chain uses TRBV19 with TRBJ2-3; 11 bases fit TRBD1. The germline gives CDR1 LNHDA, CDR2 SQIVND (reference sequence). The CDR3 covers 18 residues. Losses at the gene ends were 0 bases for V and 5 bases for J; bases not matched to a gene: 10. The CDR3 DNA sequence: TGTGCCAGTAGTATAGACCTCCTTCCGGGACAGGGGGAAGATACGCAGTATTTT. Translation: CASSIDLLPGQGEDTQYF.